This TCR beta chain was retrieved from a study of blood T cell repertoires in COVID-19. Study in general: Samples representing acute and convalescent COVID-19 were sourced from the United States, Italy and Spain. Nucleic acid was either cDNA or gDNA, and it came from T cells, B-cell-depleted T cells, or PBMCs.

This clone was counted only a few times. Authors' data handling: Amplification from reference gene primers served as the basis for estimated nucleated cell counts. The method was immunoSEQ multiplex PCR; TCRdb's version includes in-frame clones alone and lacks a portion of them. V and J calls and clone size are as listed in that table; D and trimming were resolved from the DNA. The sample contains 150,000 to 200,000 clones, roughly four fifths of which appear only once. During active infection, Seattle patients enrolled and were then monitored through disease. Germline V gives CDR1 MDHEN, CDR2 SYDVKM. V was pared by 2 bases and J by 4 bases, with 8 bases of the junction left unmatched. The CDR3 loop spans 15 amino acids.

The TCR was taken from a woman in her seventies with COVID-19, enrolled during active disease. This chain links TRBV28 with TRBJ2-7; TRBD2 matches 7 bases. Sequencing was performed on peripheral blood. The CDR3 loop is CASSLPGGRGYEQYF. The DNA for the CDR3 is TGTGCCAGCAGTTTACCTGGCGGGAGAGGTTACGAGCAGTACTTC.